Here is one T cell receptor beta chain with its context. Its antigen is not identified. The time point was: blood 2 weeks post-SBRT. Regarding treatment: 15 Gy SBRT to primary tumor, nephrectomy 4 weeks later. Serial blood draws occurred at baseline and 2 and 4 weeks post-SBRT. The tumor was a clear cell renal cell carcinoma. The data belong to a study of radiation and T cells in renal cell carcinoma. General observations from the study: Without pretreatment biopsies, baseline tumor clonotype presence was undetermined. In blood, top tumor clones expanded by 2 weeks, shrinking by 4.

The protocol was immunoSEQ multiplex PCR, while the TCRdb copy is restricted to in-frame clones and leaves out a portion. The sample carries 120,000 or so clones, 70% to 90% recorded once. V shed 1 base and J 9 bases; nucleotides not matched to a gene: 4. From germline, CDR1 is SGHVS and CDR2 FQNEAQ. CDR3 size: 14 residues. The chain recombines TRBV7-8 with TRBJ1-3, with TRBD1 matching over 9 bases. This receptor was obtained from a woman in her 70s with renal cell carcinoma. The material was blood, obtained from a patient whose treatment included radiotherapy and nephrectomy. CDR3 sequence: CASSLGQGVRTIYF. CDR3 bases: TGTGCCAGCAGCTTAGGACAGGGGGTGCGCACCATATATTTT.